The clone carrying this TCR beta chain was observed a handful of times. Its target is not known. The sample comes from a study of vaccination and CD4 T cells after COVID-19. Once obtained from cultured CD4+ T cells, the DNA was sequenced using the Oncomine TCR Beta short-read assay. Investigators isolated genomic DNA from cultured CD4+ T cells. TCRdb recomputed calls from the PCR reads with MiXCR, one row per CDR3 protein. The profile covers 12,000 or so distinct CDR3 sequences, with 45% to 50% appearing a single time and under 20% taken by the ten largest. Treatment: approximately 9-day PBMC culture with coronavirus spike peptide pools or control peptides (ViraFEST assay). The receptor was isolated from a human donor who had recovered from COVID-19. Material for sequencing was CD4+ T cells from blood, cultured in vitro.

The CDR3 nucleotides read TGTGCCATCAGTGATTCGACTAGCGGGAGGGCCCACACCGGGGAGCTGTTTTTT. Translating it yields CAISDSTSGRAHTGELFF. This chain joins TRBV10-3 and TRBJ2-2; 14 nucleotides align to TRBD2. Germline loops: CDR1 ENHRY, CDR2 SYGVKD. There are 18 residues in the CDR3. With V trimmed by 3 bases and J by 3 bases, 6 bases remained unmatched.